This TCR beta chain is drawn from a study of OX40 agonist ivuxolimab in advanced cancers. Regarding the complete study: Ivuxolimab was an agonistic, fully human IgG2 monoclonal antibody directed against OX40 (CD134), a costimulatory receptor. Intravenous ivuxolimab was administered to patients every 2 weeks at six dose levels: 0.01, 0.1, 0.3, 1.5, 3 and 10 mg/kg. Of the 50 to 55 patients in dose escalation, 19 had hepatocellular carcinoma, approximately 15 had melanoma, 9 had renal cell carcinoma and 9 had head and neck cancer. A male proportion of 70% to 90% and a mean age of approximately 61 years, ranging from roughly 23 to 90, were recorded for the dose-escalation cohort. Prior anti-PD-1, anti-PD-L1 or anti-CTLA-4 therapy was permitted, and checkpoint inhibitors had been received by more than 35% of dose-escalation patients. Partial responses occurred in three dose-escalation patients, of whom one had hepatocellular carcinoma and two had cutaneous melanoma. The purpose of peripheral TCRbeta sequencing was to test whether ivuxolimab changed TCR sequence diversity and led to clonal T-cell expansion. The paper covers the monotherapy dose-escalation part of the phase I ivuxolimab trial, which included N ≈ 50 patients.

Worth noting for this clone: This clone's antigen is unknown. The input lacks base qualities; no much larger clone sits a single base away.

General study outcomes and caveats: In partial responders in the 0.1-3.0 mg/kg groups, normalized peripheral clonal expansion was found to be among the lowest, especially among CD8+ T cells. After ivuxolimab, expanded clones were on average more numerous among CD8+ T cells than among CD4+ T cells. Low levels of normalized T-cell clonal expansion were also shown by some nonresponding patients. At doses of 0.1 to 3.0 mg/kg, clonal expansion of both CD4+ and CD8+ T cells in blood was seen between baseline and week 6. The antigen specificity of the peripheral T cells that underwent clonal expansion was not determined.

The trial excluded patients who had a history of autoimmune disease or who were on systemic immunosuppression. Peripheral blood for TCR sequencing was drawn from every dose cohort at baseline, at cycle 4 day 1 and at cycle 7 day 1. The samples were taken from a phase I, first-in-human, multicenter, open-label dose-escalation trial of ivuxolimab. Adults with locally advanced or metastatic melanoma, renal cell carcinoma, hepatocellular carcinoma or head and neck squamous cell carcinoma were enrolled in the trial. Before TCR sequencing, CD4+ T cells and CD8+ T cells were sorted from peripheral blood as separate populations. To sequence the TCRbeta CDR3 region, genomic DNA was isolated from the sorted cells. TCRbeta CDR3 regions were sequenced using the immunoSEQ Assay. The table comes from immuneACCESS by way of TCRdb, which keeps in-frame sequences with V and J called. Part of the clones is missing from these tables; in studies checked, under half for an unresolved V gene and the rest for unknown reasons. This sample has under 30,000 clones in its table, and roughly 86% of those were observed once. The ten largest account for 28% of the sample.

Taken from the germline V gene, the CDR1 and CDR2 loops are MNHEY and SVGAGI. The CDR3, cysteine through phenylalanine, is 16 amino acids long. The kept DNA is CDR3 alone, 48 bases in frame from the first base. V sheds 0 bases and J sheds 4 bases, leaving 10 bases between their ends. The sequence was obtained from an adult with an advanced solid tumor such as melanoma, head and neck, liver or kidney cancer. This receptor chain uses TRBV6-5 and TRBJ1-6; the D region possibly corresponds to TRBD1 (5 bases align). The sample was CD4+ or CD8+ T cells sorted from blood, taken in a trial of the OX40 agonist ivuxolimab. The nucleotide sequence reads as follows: TGTGCCAGCAGTTACTCGACGGGGGGGTATAATTCACCCCTCCACTTT. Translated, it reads CASSYSTGGYNSPLHF.